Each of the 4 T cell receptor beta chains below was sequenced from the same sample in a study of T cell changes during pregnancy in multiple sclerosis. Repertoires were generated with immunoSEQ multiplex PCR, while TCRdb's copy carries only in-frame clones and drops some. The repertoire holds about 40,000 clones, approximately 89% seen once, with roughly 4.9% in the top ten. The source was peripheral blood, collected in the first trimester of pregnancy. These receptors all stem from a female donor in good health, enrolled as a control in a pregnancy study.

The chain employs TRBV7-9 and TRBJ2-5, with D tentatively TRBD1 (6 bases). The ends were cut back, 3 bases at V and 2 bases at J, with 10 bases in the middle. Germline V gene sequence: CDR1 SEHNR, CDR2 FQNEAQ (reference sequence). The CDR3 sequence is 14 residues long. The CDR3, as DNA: TGTGCCAGCAGCTTGGGACATAGACAAGAGACCCAGTACTTC. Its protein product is CASSLGHRQETQYF.

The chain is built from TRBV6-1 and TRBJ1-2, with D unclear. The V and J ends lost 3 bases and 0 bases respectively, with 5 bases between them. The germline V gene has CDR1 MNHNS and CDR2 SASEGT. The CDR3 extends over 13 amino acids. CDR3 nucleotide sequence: TGTGCCAGCAGTGACACAACTAACTATGGCTACACCTTC. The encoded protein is CASSDTTNYGYTF.

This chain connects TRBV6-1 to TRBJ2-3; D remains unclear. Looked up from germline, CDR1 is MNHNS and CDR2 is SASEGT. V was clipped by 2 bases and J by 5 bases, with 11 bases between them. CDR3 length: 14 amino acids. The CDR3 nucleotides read TGTGCCAGCAGTGAAAATTGGAGAGAAGATACGCAGTATTTT. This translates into CASSENWREDTQYF.

DNA for the CDR3: TGTGCCAGCAGCGTGACCCCGGGGGGCACTGAAGCTTTCTTT. It codes for CASSVTPGGTEAFF. The chain is built from TRBV5-6 and TRBJ1-1; a possible D gene is TRBD1 (5 bases). The CDR3 contains 14 residues. CDR1 and CDR2 (germline): SGHDT, YYEEEE. V was trimmed by 4 bases and J by 4 bases, leaving 14 bases between them.